A single sample gave rise to the 21 T cell receptor beta chains below, sequenced in a study of T cell repertoires in cytomegalovirus infection (dated by TCRdb to the late 2010s). TCRdb lists the instrument as Illumina HiSeq 1500. TCRdb reanalyzed the raw reads on its own, using fastp at Q25 for trimming and MiXCR for clone calling, and kept in-frame beta chains. Rows merge per CDR3 protein into single entries with the most common DNA and genes. This sample comprises around 630,000 distinct CDR3 sequences, 24% of them detected only once. The ten largest clones add up to around 8% of the sample. The sample was CD8+ T cells from PBMCs. The receptor set was obtained from a human donor in good health (CMV status not recorded). Some clones in this sample may be carry-over from other donors' samples.

This clonotype was counted many times. V is TRBV19 and J is TRBJ1-5; the D is unclear. CDR3 length: 14 residues. V lost 5 bases, J lost 6 bases, and 14 bases lay in between. Germline CDR1 LNHDA, CDR2 SQIVND (reference sequence). The CDR3 reads CASSLALRTQPQHF. The CDR3, as DNA: TGTGCCAGTAGTCTGGCTCTGCGAACTCAGCCCCAGCATTTT.

CDR3 amino acids: CASTGQGGTEAFF. CDR3 bases: TGTGCCAGCACCGGACAGGGTGGCACTGAAGCTTTCTTT. V and J are TRBV5-5 and TRBJ1-1; 8 nucleotides line up with TRBD1. The CDR3 sequence is 13 residues long. With 6 bases clipped from V and 4 bases from J, the junction kept 5 bases outside the gene matches. The germline gives CDR1 SGHKS, CDR2 YYEKEE (reference sequence).

The sample holds many counts of this clonotype. The chain has TRBV7-9 and TRBJ2-3, with a tentative D call TRBD2 (6 bases). V lost 5 bases to trimming and J lost 2 bases, with 17 bases between them. The CDR3 consists of 16 residues. Germline V gene lookup returns CDR1 SEHNR and CDR2 FQNEAQ (reference sequence). CDR3 in DNA: TGTGCCAGCAGCCCCAGGATCCGGACTAACACAGATACGCAGTATTTT. The encoded protein is CASSPRIRTNTDTQYF.

This clonotype was counted only a few times. CDR3 bases: TGCAGCGCCTCGTTGGGGGTGGGCGAGCAGTACGTC. It translates to CSASLGVGEQYV. V usage is TRBV29-1 and J usage is TRBJ2-7; D might be TRBD1 or TRBD2, each matching 5 bases. V lost 7 bases to trimming and J lost 6 bases, with 16 bases between them. Per germline, CDR1 SQVTM and CDR2 ANQGSEA. The CDR3 spans 12 residues.

The table lists this clonotype with many counts. This chain joins TRBV7-2 and TRBJ2-7; no firm D call. Germline loops: CDR1 SGHTA, CDR2 FQGNSA. V lost 0 bases to trimming and J lost 1 base, with 7 bases between them. The CDR3 has 14 residues. CDR3 DNA: TGTGCCAGCAGCTTAGCGTCCCCTTCCTACGAGCAGTACTTC. It translates to CASSLASPSYEQYF.

This clonotype was seen ten or more times. The CDR3 loop reads CASSYLGGFTDTQYF. DNA for the CDR3: TGTGCCAGCAGCTACTTAGGGGGGTTCACAGATACGCAGTATTTT. J is TRBJ2-3 and V is TRBV7-3; the D call may be TRBD1 or TRBD2 (6 bases each). CDR3 size: 15 residues. Trimming took off 4 bases at V and 2 bases at J, with 13 bases between the two ends. Germline CDR1 is SGHTA and CDR2 is FQGTGA.

There are many counts of this clonotype. V gene TRBV7-2 combines with J gene TRBJ2-7, with TRBD1 matching over 9 bases. The CDR3 runs 17 residues. The V segment lost 3 bases and the J segment 9 bases; nucleotides outside the gene matches: 18. Per germline, CDR1 SGHTA and CDR2 FQGNSA. In DNA, the CDR3 is TGTGCCAGCAGCTTTTCCTACGGACAGGGGAAAAATTCAGCGCAGTACTTC. This encodes CASSFSYGQGKNSAQYF.

The V call is TRBV6-6, the J call TRBJ2-7; D gene uncertain. The V and J ends lost 4 bases and 3 bases respectively, with 10 bases between them. The CDR3 has 13 amino acids. Germline lookup yields CDR1 MNHNY and CDR2 SVGAGI (reference sequence). The CDR3 nucleotides are TGTGCCAGCAGTTTCGCCAATCACTACGAGCAGTACGTC. This encodes CASSFANHYEQYV.

This clonotype has more than one count but fewer than ten. One end of the junction does not line up with germline, which may come from a read error. The chain joins TRBV7-8 to TRBJ2-1; 11 nucleotides match TRBD2. Germline CDR1 is SGHVS and CDR2 is FQNEAQ. CDR3 length equals 16 residues. As DNA, the CDR3 is TGTGTCAGCAGCCCTCCTACTAGCGGGGGAGCTTATGAGCAGTTCTTC. It yields the protein CVSSPPTSGGAYEQFF.

This clonotype was recorded a few times. The CDR3 nucleotides read TGTGCCAGCAGTCCAAGACAGGGGCCGCCCAAAAACATTCAGTACTTC. Encoded protein: CASSPRQGPPKNIQYF. J is TRBJ2-4 and V is TRBV12-3 or TRBV12-4; the match to TRBD1 covers 8 bases. The CDR3 contains 16 residues. Germline trimming cut 5 bases from V and 2 bases from J; bases unmatched to any gene: 8.

V and J are TRBV20-1 and TRBJ1-5, with 9 bases fitting TRBD1. There are 15 residues in the CDR3. V dropped 5 bases and J dropped 4; count of bases not matched to a gene: 9. Germline CDR1 is DFQATT and CDR2 is SNEGSKA (reference sequence). CDR3 residues: CSALTGGAGNQPQHF. In DNA form, the CDR3 reads TGCAGTGCTCTCACAGGGGGCGCGGGAAATCAGCCCCAGCATTTT.

For this clonotype: Mismatch with germline at one junction end may stem from a read error. V and J are TRBV4-2 and TRBJ2-6; D might be TRBD1 or TRBD2, each matching 6 bases. The CDR3 has 18 residues. Germline V gene sequence: CDR1 LGHNA, CDR2 YNFKEQ. The CDR3 DNA is TGTACCAGCAGCCAAGATGTTACGGGGGCTGCTGGGGCCAACGTCCTGACTTTC. It specifies CTSSQDVTGAAGANVLTF.

This clonotype was recorded a few times. The rearrangement links TRBV28 to TRBJ2-7; D is undetermined. The CDR3 runs 12 residues. V was cut by 5 bases and J by 3 bases, with 8 bases left in between. Germline-derived CDR1 and CDR2 are MDHEN and SYDVKM. Written as DNA, the CDR3 is TGTGCCAGCAGTGAACAGAACTACGAGCAGTACGTC. Translated, it gives CASSEQNYEQYV.

This clonotype was seen only once. A much bigger clone sits one base away, suggesting this may be a read error. This chain uses TRBV7-2 with TRBJ1-2, with D hard to call. The CDR3 has 16 amino acids. V was pared by 5 bases and J by 4 bases, with 20 bases between. Germline V gene sequence: CDR1 SGHTA, CDR2 FQGNSA. The CDR3 sequence: CTSSLLYVAASYGYTF. DNA for the CDR3: TGTACCAGCAGCCTACTATACGTGGCAGCATCCTATGGCTACACCTTC.

This clonotype was counted a single time. A much larger clonotype is one base distant, so this may be a read error. The gene calls are TRBV7-8 and TRBJ2-7; D is perhaps TRBD1 (8 bases). The CDR3 has 12 amino acids. Germline lookup yields CDR1 SGHVS and CDR2 FQNEAQ. The CDR3 nucleotides are TGTGTCAGCGGGACAGGACCCTACGAGCAGTACTTC. Translating gives CVSGTGPYEQYF.

CDR3: CASSAEIEQFF. CDR3 sequence (DNA): TGTGCCAGCTCAGCAGAAATCGAGCAGTTCTTC. The chain joins TRBV18 to TRBJ2-1, with D uncertain. The V gene's germline CDR1 is KGHSH and CDR2 LQKENI. The CDR3 is 11 amino acids. The V end lost 5 bases, the J end lost 10 bases, and 9 bases lay between the germline ends.

This clonotype was seen a handful of times. The chain recombines TRBV10-3 with TRBJ2-3; D is undetermined. Trimming pared 7 bases from V and 1 base from J, leaving 6 bases between. Per the germline V gene, CDR1 is ENHRY and CDR2 is SYGVKD. This CDR3 has 12 residues. CDR3 residues: CAITDRTDTQYF. The CDR3 region has the DNA TGTGCCATCACCGACCGCACAGATACGCAGTATTTT.

This clonotype was recorded only once. The genes are TRBV20-1 and TRBJ2-7; D possibly corresponds to TRBD1 (6 bases). V dropped 1 base and J dropped 2 bases, with 9 bases sitting between them. Germline V lookup: CDR1 DFQATT, CDR2 SNEGSKA (reference sequence). The CDR3 runs to 13 residues. The CDR3 coding sequence is TGCAGTGCTAGAGCCTGGACAGCCTACGAGCAGTACTTC. This gives the protein CSARAWTAYEQYF.

This clonotype has just a few counts. The rearrangement links TRBV12-3 or TRBV12-4 to TRBJ2-1; 11 positions agree with TRBD1. The V segment lost 10 bases and the J segment 2 bases; nucleotides outside the gene matches: 4. The CDR3 has 14 residues. The DNA of the CDR3 is TGTGCCATTTCGGACAGGGGGCCCTACAATGAGCAGTTCTTC. Its protein product is CAISDRGPYNEQFF.

The table lists this clonotype with a count of one. This sequence joins TRBV7-9 and TRBJ2-7, with D unclear. From germline, CDR1 is SEHNR and CDR2 FQNEAQ (reference sequence). V lost 6 bases, J lost 3 bases, and 6 bases lay in between. The CDR3 runs to 11 residues. This chain's CDR3 is CASSEFYEQYF. In nucleotides, the CDR3 is TGTGCCAGCAGTGAGTTCTACGAGCAGTACTTC.

Concerning this clonotype: This may be a read error, as it is one base from a much larger clone. The J gene is TRBJ2-2, the V gene TRBV7-8, with D possibly being TRBD1 (5 bases). Germline loops: CDR1 SGHVS, CDR2 FQNEAQ. The CDR3 has 14 amino acids. The CDR3 loop is CANSLSGYTGELFF. The CDR3 DNA follows: TGTGCCAACAGCTTATCAGGGTACACCGGGGAGCTGTTTTTT.